This TCR beta chain was identified during a study of cytomegalovirus exposure and HLA in healthy donors. Overall study results and limits: The authors later found most CMV-associated TCR beta chains appeared HLA-restricted.

As to this clone: Its target is not known.

PCR involved 60 Vbeta and 13 Jbeta primers. Here immunoSEQ multiplex PCR was the method, and the copy in TCRdb shows in-frame clones only, minus some. The sample has 55,000 to 70,000 clones; more than 60% are singletons. This receptor was identified in a male donor in good health and CMV-seropositive. Sequencing was carried out using PBMCs.

This CDR3 reads CASSLARGLPTDTQYF. The CDR3 DNA sequence: TGCGCCAGCAGCTTGGCTAGGGGACTTCCCACAGATACGCAGTATTTT. This sequence joins TRBV5-1 and TRBJ2-3, with D tentatively TRBD2 (6 bases). Trimming took 0 bases from V and 2 from J, leaving 13 bases between them. This CDR3 region has 16 residues. CDR1 is SGHRS and CDR2 is YFSETQ in the germline V gene. Supplemented by reference TRBV5-1 and TRBJ2-3, the full variable domain reads KAGVTQTPRYLIKTRGQQVTLSCSPISGHRSVSWYQQTPGQGLQFLFEYFSETQRNKGNFPGRFSGRQFSNSRSEMNVSTLELGDSALYLCASSLARGLPTDTQYFGPGTRLTVL.